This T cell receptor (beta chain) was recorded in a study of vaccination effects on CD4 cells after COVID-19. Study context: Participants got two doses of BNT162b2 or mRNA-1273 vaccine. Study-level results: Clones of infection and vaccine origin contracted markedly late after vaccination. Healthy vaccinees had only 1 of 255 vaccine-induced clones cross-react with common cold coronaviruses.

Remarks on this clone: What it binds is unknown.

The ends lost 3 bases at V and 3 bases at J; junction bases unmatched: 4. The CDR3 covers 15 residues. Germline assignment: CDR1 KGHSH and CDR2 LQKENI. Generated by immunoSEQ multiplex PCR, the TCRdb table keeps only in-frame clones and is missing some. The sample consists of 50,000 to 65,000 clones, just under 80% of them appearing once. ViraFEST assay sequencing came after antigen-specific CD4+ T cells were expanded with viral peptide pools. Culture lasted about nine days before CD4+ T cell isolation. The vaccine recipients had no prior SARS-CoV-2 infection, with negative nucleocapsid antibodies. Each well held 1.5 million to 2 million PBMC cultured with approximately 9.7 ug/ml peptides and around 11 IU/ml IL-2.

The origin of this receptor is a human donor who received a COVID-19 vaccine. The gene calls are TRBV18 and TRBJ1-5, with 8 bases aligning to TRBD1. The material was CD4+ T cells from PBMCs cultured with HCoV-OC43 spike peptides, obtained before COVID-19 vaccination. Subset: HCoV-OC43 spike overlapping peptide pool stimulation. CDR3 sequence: CASSPQGAVNQPQHF. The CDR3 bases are TGTGCCAGCTCACCCCAGGGGGCGGTCAATCAGCCCCAGCATTTT.